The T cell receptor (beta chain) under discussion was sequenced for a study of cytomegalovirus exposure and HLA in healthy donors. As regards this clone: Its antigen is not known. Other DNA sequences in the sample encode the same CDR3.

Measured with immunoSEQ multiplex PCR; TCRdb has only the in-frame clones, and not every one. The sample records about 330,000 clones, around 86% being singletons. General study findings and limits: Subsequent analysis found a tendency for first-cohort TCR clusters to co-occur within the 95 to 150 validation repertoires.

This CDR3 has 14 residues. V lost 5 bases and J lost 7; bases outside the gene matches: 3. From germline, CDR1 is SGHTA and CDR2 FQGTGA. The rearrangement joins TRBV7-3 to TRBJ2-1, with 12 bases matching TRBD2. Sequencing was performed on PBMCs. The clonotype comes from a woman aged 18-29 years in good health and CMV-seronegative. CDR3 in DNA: TGTGCCAGCAGCCCTGGACTAGCGGGAAATGAGCAGTTCTTC. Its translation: CASSPGLAGNEQFF.